A selection of T cell receptor beta chains follows, all from one sample in a study of blood T cell repertoires in COVID-19. The method was immunoSEQ multiplex PCR; TCRdb's version includes in-frame clones alone and lacks a portion of them. Among about 170,000 clones listed, about 80% were seen once. The sequencing sample was made of peripheral blood. These receptors all stem from a human donor with acute or convalescent COVID-19. The donor label of this sample is uncertain. Each CDR3 is given with its conserved first and last residue. The order of the fields is clone size, V gene, D gene, J gene, CDR3 protein, CDR3 DNA. D genes are given only for firm matches. Clone size is shown for a subset of rows, as once, few, many or a class of expanded clone.

>few|TRBV11-2|TRBD1|TRBJ2-5
CASSLTGGAETQYF
TGTGCCAGCAGCTTGACAGGGGGCGCGGAGACCCAGTACTTC
>.|TRBV3-1/TRBV3-2|TRBD2|TRBJ2-1
CASSQDAGAYNEQFF
TGTGCCAGCAGCCAAGATGCGGGGGCCTACAATGAGCAGTTCTTC
>.|TRBV5-4|TRBD2|TRBJ2-3
CASSSGAGINTQYF
TGTGCCAGCTCCTCAGGAGCGGGGATAAATACGCAGTATTTT
>few|TRBV11-2|.|TRBJ2-3
CASSLGGPWDTQYF
TGTGCCAGCAGCTTAGGGGGGCCATGGGATACGCAGTATTTT
>once|TRBV9|.|TRBJ2-2
CASSPQVKSGVAGELFF
TGTGCCAGCAGCCCCCAAGTAAAATCGGGAGTCGCCGGGGAGCTGTTTTTT
>.|TRBV5-1|.|TRBJ2-7
CASSFSSAFYEQYF
TGCGCCAGCAGCTTCTCTAGCGCCTTCTACGAGCAGTACTTC
>.|TRBV4-2|.|TRBJ1-5
CASSQELADNQPQHF
TGTGCCAGCAGCCAAGAGTTGGCGGATAATCAGCCCCAGCATTTT
>.|TRBV7-3|TRBD2|TRBJ2-3
CASSLSRGGAGDTQYF
TGTGCCAGCAGCTTATCCCGGGGGGGCGCGGGAGATACGCAGTATTTT
>.|TRBV6-6|.|TRBJ1-5
CASSYSSGVRGQPQHF
TGTGCCAGCAGTTACTCATCCGGGGTCCGGGGTCAGCCCCAGCATTTT
>.|TRBV19|.|TRBJ2-6
CASRSSGANVLTF
TGTGCCAGTAGGAGCTCTGGGGCCAACGTCCTGACTTTC
>.|TRBV5-3|.|TRBJ2-1
CARSSRQMNNEQFF
TGTGCCAGAAGTTCAAGACAAATGAACAATGAGCAGTTCTTC
>.|TRBV21-1|.|TRBJ1-4
CASPGTGGQTKLFF
TGTGCCAGCCCAGGGACAGGGGGCCAAACCAAACTGTTTTTT
>.|TRBV9|TRBD2|TRBJ2-1
CASSPIGLAGGNEQFF
TGTGCCAGCAGCCCCATTGGACTAGCGGGAGGCAATGAGCAGTTCTTC
>.|TRBV12-3/TRBV12-4|.|TRBJ2-2
CASSRLEAGELFF
TGTGCCAGCAGTCGCCTCGAGGCAGGGGAGCTGTTTTTT
>.|TRBV29-1|TRBD1|TRBJ1-1
CSVDGTGLNTEAFF
TGCAGCGTTGACGGGACAGGCTTGAACACTGAAGCTTTCTTT
>.|TRBV28|.|TRBJ1-2
CASRTNPSYGYTF
TGTGCCAGCAGAACTAATCCGTCCTATGGCTACACCTTC
>.|TRBV6-1|TRBD1|TRBJ2-7
CASSEGQIYEQYF
TGTGCCAGCAGTGAGGGACAGATCTACGAGCAGTACTTC
>.|TRBV6-2/TRBV6-3|TRBD1|TRBJ1-2
CASSSPTADRDYGYTF
TGTGCCAGCAGTTCACCGACCGCCGACAGGGACTATGGCTACACCTTC
>.|TRBV27|.|TRBJ2-7
CASSLSHGREYEQYF
TGTGCCAGCAGTTTATCGCACGGGAGAGAGTACGAGCAGTACTTC
>.|TRBV3-1/TRBV3-2|.|TRBJ1-5
CASSHRGGSNQPQHF
TGTGCCAGCAGCCATCGTGGAGGTAGCAATCAGCCCCAGCATTTT
>.|TRBV4-2|TRBD1|TRBJ2-1
CASSQVQQGSSYNEQFF
TGTGCCAGCAGCCAGGTACAACAGGGGAGCTCCTACAATGAGCAGTTCTTC
>.|TRBV5-1|.|TRBJ1-1
CASSRLGGLNTEAFF
TGCGCCAGCAGCCGTCTAGGCGGCCTTAACACTGAAGCTTTCTTT
>.|TRBV5-4|TRBD1|TRBJ1-2
CASNPGRGSGEYTF
TGTGCCAGCAATCCTGGCAGGGGGAGTGGGGAGTACACCTTC
>.|TRBV6-6|TRBD1|TRBJ2-7
CASSYRQGGSYEQYF
TGTGCCAGCAGTTACAGACAGGGGGGCTCCTACGAGCAGTACTTC
>once|TRBV30|TRBD1|TRBJ2-6
CASNRGDVLTF
TGTGCCTCTAACAGGGGGGACGTCCTGACTTTC
>once|TRBV7-3|.|TRBJ2-1
CASSSSGGGNKRGEQFF
TGTGCCAGCAGCTCCAGCGGAGGGGGCAACAAAAGGGGAGAGCAGTTCTTC
>.|TRBV11-3|.|TRBJ1-1
CASSPGGEGTEAFF
TGTGCCAGCAGCCCCGGCGGGGAGGGGACTGAAGCTTTCTTT
>.|TRBV11-3|TRBD2|TRBJ2-3
CASSLGGLAGDTQYF
TGTGCCAGCAGCTTAGGTGGACTAGCGGGGGATACGCAGTATTTT
>.|TRBV6-5|TRBD1|TRBJ1-2
CASSLGGQGIWGYTF
TGTGCCAGCAGCCTCGGGGGACAGGGTATTTGGGGCTACACCTTC
>.|TRBV6-1|TRBD2|TRBJ2-7
CASSEALAGDGYEQYF
TGTGCCAGCAGTGAAGCCCTAGCGGGAGATGGCTACGAGCAGTACTTC
>.|TRBV10-3|.|TRBJ2-1
CAISGLNNEQFF
TGTGCCATCAGTGGACTAAACAATGAGCAGTTCTTC
>.|TRBV5-1|.|TRBJ2-7
CASSSEEERGWTYEQYF
TGCGCCAGCAGCTCCGAAGAAGAACGGGGGTGGACCTACGAGCAGTACTTC
>.|TRBV5-1|TRBD1|TRBJ1-1
CATRQGAMNTEAFF
TGCGCCACCAGACAGGGGGCTATGAACACTGAAGCTTTCTTT
>.|TRBV3-1/TRBV3-2|.|TRBJ2-1
CASSQDGGGWSEQFF
TGTGCCAGCAGCCAGGATGGAGGGGGCTGGAGTGAGCAGTTCTTC
>.|TRBV9|.|TRBJ1-2
CASSPGLPRSGYTF
TGTGCCAGCAGCCCCGGTTTACCTAGGTCGGGCTACACCTTC
>.|TRBV30|.|TRBJ2-2
CAWTLDWAGELFF
TGTGCCTGGACTCTAGACTGGGCCGGGGAGCTGTTTTTT
>few|TRBV3-1/TRBV3-2|TRBD1|TRBJ2-7
CASSSPSGTGRLEQYF
TGTGCCAGCAGCAGTCCATCCGGGACAGGGCGGCTCGAGCAGTACTTC